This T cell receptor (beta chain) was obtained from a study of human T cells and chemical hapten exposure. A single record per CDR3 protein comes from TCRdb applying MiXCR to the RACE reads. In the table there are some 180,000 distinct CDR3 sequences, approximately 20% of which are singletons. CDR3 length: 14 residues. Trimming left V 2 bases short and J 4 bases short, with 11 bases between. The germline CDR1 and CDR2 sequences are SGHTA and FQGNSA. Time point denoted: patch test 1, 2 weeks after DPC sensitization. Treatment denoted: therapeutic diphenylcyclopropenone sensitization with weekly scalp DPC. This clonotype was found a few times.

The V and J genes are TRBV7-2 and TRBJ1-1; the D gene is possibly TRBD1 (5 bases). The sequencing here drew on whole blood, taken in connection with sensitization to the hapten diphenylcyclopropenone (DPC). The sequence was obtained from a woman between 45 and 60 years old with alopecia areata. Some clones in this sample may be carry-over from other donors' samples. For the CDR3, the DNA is TGTGCCAGCAGCTTATTAATGAGGGGCACTGAAGCTTTCTTT. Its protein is CASSLLMRGTEAFF.